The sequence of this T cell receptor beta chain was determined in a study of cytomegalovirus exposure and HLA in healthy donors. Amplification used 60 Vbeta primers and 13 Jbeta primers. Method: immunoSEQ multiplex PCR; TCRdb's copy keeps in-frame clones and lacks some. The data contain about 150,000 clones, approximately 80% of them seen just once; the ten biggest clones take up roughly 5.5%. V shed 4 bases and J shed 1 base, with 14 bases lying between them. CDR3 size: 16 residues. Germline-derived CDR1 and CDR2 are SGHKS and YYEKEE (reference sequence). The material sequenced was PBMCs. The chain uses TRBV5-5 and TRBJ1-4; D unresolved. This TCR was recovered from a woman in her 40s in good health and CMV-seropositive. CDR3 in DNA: TGTGCCAGCAGCCCGAGTCGCTTCAAAACTAATGAAAAACTGTTTTTT. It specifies CASSPSRFKTNEKLFF.